These 25 T cell receptor beta chains share one sample of origin, sequenced in a study of T cells after yellow fever vaccination (dated by TCRdb to between 2018 and 2021). Library creation used 5' RACE. Sequencer: Illumina HiSeq 2500. The public reads were reprocessed in TCRdb via fastp at Q25 and MiXCR, keeping in-frame beta chains. Entries that share a CDR3 protein sequence are merged under the most common genes and DNA. The sample table holds approximately 550,000 distinct CDR3 sequences, of which 13% were seen once. The ten largest clonotypes hold roughly 13% of the sample. In the paper's terms, the treatment or condition label means: live attenuated yellow fever vaccine strain. The sequencing here drew on PBMCs, taken on the day of the yellow fever booster vaccination. Every receptor here comes from a young man who received the YFV17D yellow fever vaccine.

The gene calls are TRBV5-5 and TRBJ1-1; 9 bases agree with TRBD1. The CDR3 consists of 15 residues. Per germline, CDR1 SGHKS and CDR2 YYEKEE (reference sequence). The J segment lost 5 bases and the V segment lost 0 bases, leaving 5 bases of the junction unmatched. The chain's CDR3 is CASSLAGQGSTEAFF. CDR3 nucleotides: TGTGCCAGCAGCTTGGCCGGACAGGGGTCTACTGAAGCTTTCTTT.

The chain has TRBV6-2 or TRBV6-3 and TRBJ2-7; tentative D call: TRBD2 (6 bases). The CDR3 runs 14 residues. Trimming pared 10 bases from V and 2 bases from J, leaving 18 bases between. Germline assignment: CDR1 MNHEY and CDR2 SVGEGT. The CDR3 DNA sequence: TGTGCCATCCAGGAGCGGGTCAACCCCTACGAGCAGTACTTC. Protein product: CAIQERVNPYEQYF.

This clonotype was detected a few times. This rearrangement joins TRBV5-5 to TRBJ2-2, with D possibly being TRBD2 (5 bases). The CDR3 contains 17 residues. Germline V gene lookup returns CDR1 SGHKS and CDR2 YYEKEE (reference sequence). V gave up 3 bases and J gave up 1 base, with 16 bases separating them. The CDR3 sequence: CASSSPWSGVNTGELFF. The DNA of the CDR3 is TGTGCCAGCAGCTCCCCCTGGTCCGGGGTGAACACCGGGGAGCTGTTTTTT.

This clonotype was detected only a few times. The genes are TRBV11-2 and TRBJ1-1, with TRBD1 identical over 9 bases. This CDR3 contains 15 residues. Trimming took 0 bases from V and 3 from J; bases not matched to a gene: 2. In germline, CDR1 is SGHAT, CDR2 FQNNGV. The CDR3 loop is CASSLDGTGYTEAFF. The CDR3 coding sequence is TGTGCCAGCAGCTTAGATGGGACAGGGTACACTGAAGCTTTCTTT.

This clonotype was counted once. This chain uses TRBV10-2 with TRBJ1-1; maybe TRBD1 (5 bases). This CDR3 comprises 14 residues. Germline V lookup: CDR1 WSHSY, CDR2 SAAADI. Between the trimmed V and J ends, which lost 4 bases and 1 base, there was a span of 10 bases. The CDR3 loop is CASSARQPNTEAFF. The CDR3 DNA reads TGCGCCAGCAGTGCCCGACAGCCGAACACTGAAGCTTTCTTT.

The rearrangement joins TRBV7-2 to TRBJ2-7; perhaps D is TRBD1 or TRBD2 (5 bases each). The CDR3 is 17 amino acids. V shed 5 bases and J shed 4 bases, with 24 bases lying between them. The germline CDR1 and CDR2 sequences are SGHTA and FQGNSA. The CDR3: CASSRTVAGTKLYEQYF. In DNA form, the CDR3 reads TGTGCCAGCAGCCGAACAGTCGCCGGGACCAAATTGTACGAGCAGTACTTC. Using reference TRBV7-2 and TRBJ2-7 for the parts outside the CDR3, the full variable domain is GAGVSQSPSNKVTEKGKDVELRCDPISGHTALYWYRQSLGQGLEFLIYFQGNSAPDKSGLPSDRFSAERTGGSVSTLTIQRTQQEDSAVYLCASSRTVAGTKLYEQYFGPGTRLTVT.

This clonotype was picked up many times. The chain recombines TRBV5-6 with TRBJ2-5; unclear D gene. CDR3 length: 13 residues. V was clipped by 1 base and J by 0 bases, with 4 bases between them. Per the germline V gene, CDR1 is SGHDT and CDR2 is YYEEEE. In DNA, the CDR3 is TGTGCCAGCAGCTTGAGGGACCAAGAGACCCAGTACTTC. Translation gives CASSLRDQETQYF.

This clonotype turned up a few times. The rearrangement joins TRBV24-1 to TRBJ1-2; possibly TRBD1 for D (5 bases). V lost 8 bases, J lost 3 bases, and 24 bases lay in between. From germline, CDR1 is KGHDR and CDR2 SFDVKD. The CDR3 runs 17 residues. The DNA for the CDR3 is TGTGCCACCAAACAGATAGGCCGGTATTGGGGGGACTATGGCTACACCTTC. Its protein product is CATKQIGRYWGDYGYTF.

The rearrangement joins TRBV5-4 to TRBJ2-7, with D perhaps TRBD1 (6 bases). The CDR3 extends over 14 amino acids. Between the trimmed V and J ends, which lost 0 bases and 3 bases, there was a span of 10 bases. Germline V gives CDR1 SGHNT, CDR2 YYREEE (reference sequence). The CDR3 DNA follows: TGTGCCAGCAGCTTGGTTCCAGGGGACTACGAGCAGTACTTC. It is translated as CASSLVPGDYEQYF.

This clonotype showed up just a few times. J is TRBJ1-2 and V is TRBV5-1, with TRBD1 identical over 9 bases. Germline V gene lookup returns CDR1 SGHRS and CDR2 YFSETQ. Trimming at V came to 3 bases and at J to 4 bases, leaving 7 bases not matched to a gene. The CDR3 runs 15 residues. DNA for the CDR3: TGCGCCAGCAGCTCCGGACAGGGGACCTTCTATGGCTACACCTTC. The encoded protein is CASSSGQGTFYGYTF.

There are a few counts of this clonotype. The chain is built from TRBV12-3 or TRBV12-4 and TRBJ2-5; D is possibly TRBD1 (7 bases). The CDR3 runs 14 residues. Trimming took off 4 bases at V and 1 base at J, with 10 bases between the two ends. The DNA of the CDR3 is TGTGCCAGCAGTTACAGGGGAGGCCAAGAGACCCAGTACTTC. Translated: CASSYRGGQETQYF.

This clonotype was seen a handful of times. The rearrangement uses TRBV5-1 and TRBJ2-3; TRBD2 matches 8 bases. The V segment lost 4 bases and the J segment 3 bases; nucleotides outside the gene matches: 7. The CDR3 is 15 amino acids. Germline assignment: CDR1 SGHRS and CDR2 YFSETQ. The CDR3 coding sequence is TGCGCCAGCAGCCCTGTTAGCGGGATTACAGATACGCAGTATTTT. This encodes CASSPVSGITDTQYF.

This chain links TRBV3-1 with TRBJ2-1; TRBD2 aligns across 15 bases. Losses at the gene ends were 5 bases for V and 8 bases for J; bases not matched to a gene: 10. The CDR3 extends over 17 amino acids. Germline V gene data show CDR1 as LGHDT and CDR2 as YNNKEL (reference sequence). The CDR3 sequence is CASSFRTSGRGRDEQFF. The CDR3 coding sequence is TGTGCCAGCAGCTTTCGGACTAGCGGGAGGGGACGCGATGAGCAGTTCTTC.

This clonotype was seen only a few times. This chain uses TRBV7-2 with TRBJ2-1, with TRBD2 identical over 10 bases. The V and J ends lost 2 bases and 7 bases, in that order; junction bases with no gene match: 8. The CDR3 is made up of 16 amino acids. Germline CDR1 SGHTA, CDR2 FQGNSA. The CDR3 loop reads CASSLLFASGRNEQFF. The CDR3 DNA sequence: TGTGCCAGCAGCTTATTGTTTGCTAGCGGGAGAAATGAGCAGTTCTTC.

This chain uses TRBV10-3 with TRBJ1-1; 7 bases fit TRBD1. The germline V gene encodes CDR1 ENHRY and CDR2 SYGVKD. The CDR3 is 15 amino acids. V dropped 7 bases and J dropped 1; count of bases not matched to a gene: 9. The CDR3 region is CAITADRLGNTEAFF. CDR3 nucleotide sequence: TGTGCCATCACAGCGGACAGGTTGGGGAACACTGAAGCTTTCTTT.

V and J are TRBV5-1 and TRBJ2-3; D is possibly TRBD2 (5 bases). The V end was cut by 4 bases, the J end by 1 base, with 10 bases between. The germline gives CDR1 SGHRS, CDR2 YFSETQ. CDR3 length: 14 amino acids. DNA for the CDR3: TGCGCCAGCAGCCGAGGACTGCGCACAGATACGCAGTATTTT. Translating it yields CASSRGLRTDTQYF.

This clonotype was detected only a few times. The gene calls are TRBV5-4 and TRBJ1-6; the D is unclear. Germline V gene data show CDR1 as SGHNT and CDR2 as YYREEE (reference sequence). The CDR3 sequence is 16 residues long. The V end was cut by 4 bases, the J end by 0 bases, with 11 bases between. CDR3: CASSPGVGSYNSPLHF. In nucleotides, the CDR3 is TGTGCCAGCAGCCCCGGGGTGGGCTCCTATAATTCACCCCTCCACTTT. The entire variable domain, with the rest obtained from reference TRBV5-4 and TRBJ1-6, is as follows: ETGVTQSPTHLIKTRGQQVTLRCSSQSGHNTVSWYQQALGQGPQFIFQYYREEENGRGNFPPRFSGLQFPNYSSELNVNALELDDSALYLCASSPGVGSYNSPLHFGNGTRLTVT.

The rearrangement joins TRBV5-5 to TRBJ1-6; D unclear. V was clipped by 0 bases and J by 8 bases, with 6 bases between them. The CDR3 length is 13 residues. Per germline, CDR1 SGHKS and CDR2 YYEKEE (reference sequence). CDR3 DNA sequence: TGTGCCAGCAGCTTGGTTGGGGATTCACCCCTCCACTTT. Translating gives CASSLVGDSPLHF.

This clonotype has just a few counts. The chain combines TRBV30 with TRBJ1-1; D unresolved. V shed 0 bases and J shed 4 bases, with 9 bases lying between them. The CDR3 totals 13 residues. CDR1 and CDR2 (germline): GTSNPN, SVGIG (reference sequence). The CDR3 sequence: CAWSVVHGTEAFF. Here the CDR3 DNA reads TGTGCCTGGAGTGTAGTTCACGGCACTGAAGCTTTCTTT. Combining the CDR3 with reference TRBV30 and TRBJ1-1 gives the whole variable domain SQTIHQWPATLVQPVGSPLSLECTVEGTSNPNLYWYRQAAGRGLQLLFYSVGIGQISSEVPQNLSASRPQDRQFILSSKKLLLSDSGFYLCAWSVVHGTEAFFGQGTRLTVV.

The chain recombines TRBV5-1 with TRBJ2-3; TRBD2 agrees at 10 bases. Germline loops: CDR1 SGHRS, CDR2 YFSETQ. This CDR3 is built from 16 residues. V was clipped by 4 bases and J by 6 bases; unmatched bases: 11. The CDR3 region is CASSPQREGALDTQYF. In nucleotides, the CDR3 is TGCGCCAGCAGCCCCCAGCGGGAGGGGGCGTTGGATACGCAGTATTTT.

This clonotype has just a few counts. V usage is TRBV7-2 and J usage is TRBJ2-3; TRBD1 or TRBD2 may be the D gene (5 bases each). CDR1 SGHTA and CDR2 FQGNSA come from the germline V gene. V was shortened by 5 bases and J by 5 bases, with 14 bases between the two germline ends. The CDR3 runs 14 residues. The CDR3: CASSPGTPRDTQYF. CDR3 in DNA: TGTGCCAGCAGCCCCGGGACCCCAAGAGATACGCAGTATTTT.

This clonotype has just a few counts. This chain joins TRBV29-1 and TRBJ1-1; 8 bases fit TRBD1. Germline CDR1 is SQVTM and CDR2 is ANQGSEA. The V gene end was trimmed by 2 bases and the J gene end by 3 bases; junction bases not matched to a gene: 2. The CDR3 covers 13 residues. CDR3 region: CSVEKDRDTEAFF. CDR3 sequence (DNA): TGCAGCGTTGAAAAGGACAGGGACACTGAAGCTTTCTTT.

This clonotype occurred a few times. The genes are TRBV6-5 and TRBJ2-3, with 11 bases matching TRBD2. The CDR3 extends over 15 amino acids. V was clipped by 0 bases and J by 8 bases; unmatched bases: 4. Germline values: CDR1 MNHEY, CDR2 SVGAGI. CDR3 sequence: CASSYSTSGRGTQYF. CDR3 in DNA: TGTGCCAGCAGTTACTCAACTAGCGGGAGAGGTACGCAGTATTTT.

The chain is built from TRBV11-2 and TRBJ2-1; 8 bases line up with TRBD2. This CDR3 is built from 17 residues. The V and J ends lost 5 bases and 6 bases, in that order; junction bases with no gene match: 15. CDR1 is SGHAT and CDR2 is FQNNGV in the germline V gene. The CDR3 here is CASSLRPASGYSNEQFF. For the CDR3, the DNA is TGTGCCAGCAGCCTTCGACCGGCTAGCGGGTATTCCAATGAGCAGTTCTTC.

The V call is TRBV6-5, the J call TRBJ1-3; the D is unclear. The CDR3 contains 12 residues. V gave up 5 bases and J gave up 3 bases, with 5 bases separating them. Germline values: CDR1 MNHEY, CDR2 SVGAGI. The CDR3 DNA sequence: TGTGCCAGCAGTGGACTTGGAAACACCATATATTTT. It codes for CASSGLGNTIYF.